This T cell receptor (beta chain) was profiled in a study of identical twins. Of note for this clonotype: Its specificity is not known.

Each CDR3 protein is one row after TCRdb ran MiXCR on the 5' RACE reads. The sample contains 750,000 to 950,000 distinct CDR3 sequences, 9% to 15% of which appear only once. Looked up from germline, CDR1 is DFQATT and CDR2 is SNEGSKA (reference sequence). V was clipped by 6 bases and J by 4 bases, with 9 bases between them. This CDR3 has 11 amino acids. Overall study results and limits: Sequences that were beta out-of-frame showed weaker excess twin sharing.

This same sample was also part of a study on yellow fever vaccine responses in identical twins.

The clonotype was recovered from a woman under 30 in good health. Sequencing was performed on PBMCs. This sequence joins TRBV20-1 and TRBJ2-5; D gene ambiguous. CDR3 loop: CSAPSRETQYF. CDR3 in DNA: TGCAGTGCCCCCTCCCGAGAGACCCAGTACTTC.